One and the same sample provided the 22 T cell receptor beta chains below, sequenced in a study of beta chain features in type 1 diabetes. Study-wide points: Within each of all four CD4+ subsets, Type 1 diabetes patients had TCRB CDR3s that were moderately but significantly shorter.

Expressed TCRB transcripts were sequenced after all isolated RNA was converted to cDNA. This table comes from immunoSEQ multiplex PCR, and its TCRdb copy is limited to in-frame clones, with some not included. In the table there are some 700,000 clones, roughly 12% of which are singletons. These receptors lack a known antigen. Sequenced material: naive CD4+ T cells from blood. The source is a man younger than 35 with type 1 diabetes.

The chain uses TRBV4-1 and TRBJ1-5; 10 positions match TRBD1. The CDR3 contains 17 residues. V gave up 4 bases and J gave up 0 bases; unmatched junction bases: 6. Germline V lookup: CDR1 MGHRA, CDR2 YSYEKL. CDR3 DNA sequence: TGCGCCAGCAGCCCAGGGGACAGGGGCTTTAGCAATCAGCCCCAGCATTTT. Its translation: CASSPGDRGFSNQPQHF.

The chain is built from TRBV4-1 and TRBJ1-5; 7 bases line up with TRBD1. Germline-derived CDR1 and CDR2 are MGHRA and YSYEKL. This CDR3 is built from 18 residues. Trimming took 3 bases from V and 0 from J; bases not matched to a gene: 11. The CDR3 here is CASSQIIGTAPSNQPQHF. CDR3 sequence (DNA): TGCGCCAGCAGCCAGATAATAGGGACAGCTCCTAGCAATCAGCCCCAGCATTTT.

CDR3 coding DNA: TGCGCCAGCAGCTTGGGGCCCCGGACAACACAAGGCAATCAGCCCCAGCATTTT. This encodes CASSLGPRTTQGNQPQHF. The chain links TRBV5-1 to TRBJ1-5; perhaps TRBD1 as D (5 bases). V was pared by 0 bases and J by 2 bases, with 18 bases between. Germline V gene lookup returns CDR1 SGHRS and CDR2 YFSETQ. This CDR3 is built from 18 residues.

This clone has only a few counts. Other DNA variants within this sample encode the same CDR3. The chain combines TRBV5-1 with TRBJ2-5; D unclear. Germline V gene sequence: CDR1 SGHRS, CDR2 YFSETQ. V lost 4 bases and J lost 2, with 6 bases in between. This CDR3 contains 12 residues. CDR3: CASSREQETQYF. CDR3 DNA: TGCGCCAGCAGCAGGGAACAAGAGACCCAGTACTTC.

This clone has a handful of counts. The rearrangement uses TRBV6-1 and TRBJ2-7; the D gene is possibly TRBD2 (5 bases). This CDR3 is 15 amino acids long. Germline loops: CDR1 MNHNS, CDR2 SASEGT. The germline V and J ends were trimmed by 7 bases and 0 bases, with 16 bases remaining between them. CDR3 sequence: CASTYGERSSYEQYF. CDR3 in DNA: TGTGCCAGCACCTACGGGGAGAGGAGCTCCTACGAGCAGTACTTC.

The CDR3 nucleotides are TGTGCCAGCAGCGGGACTAGCGGGGCATACAATGAGCAGTTCTTC. Protein sequence: CASSGTSGAYNEQFF. The chain recombines TRBV25-1 with TRBJ2-1; 13 nucleotides match TRBD2. V dropped 6 bases and J dropped 4; count of bases not matched to a gene: 3. The CDR3 length is 15 residues. Germline CDR1 is MGHDK and CDR2 is SYGVNS.

In its sample, this clone was seen a few times. The V call is TRBV7-9, the J call TRBJ2-1; D is unclear. The CDR3 totals 14 residues. Germline V lookup: CDR1 SEHNR, CDR2 FQNEAQ (reference sequence). Trimming left V 1 base short and J 6 bases short, with 10 bases between. The CDR3 sequence: CASSLDWGSNEQFF. CDR3 DNA sequence: TGTGCCAGCAGCTTAGATTGGGGTAGCAATGAGCAGTTCTTC.

This clone was counted between two and nine times. The V call is TRBV2, the J call TRBJ2-7, with a tentative D call TRBD2 (5 bases). Trimming pared 7 bases from V and 5 bases from J, leaving 15 bases between. There are 13 residues in the CDR3. Germline V CDR1 and CDR2: SNHLY, FYNNEI. The CDR3 protein is CASTARGAHEQYF. CDR3 in DNA: TGTGCCAGCACCGCCCGGGGTGCCCACGAGCAGTACTTC. The full variable domain, its missing parts supplied by reference TRBV2 and TRBJ2-7, is EPEVTQTPSHQVTQMGQEVILRCVPISNHLYFYWYRQILGQKVEFLVSFYNNEISEKSEIFDDQFSVERPDGSNFTLKIRSTKLEDSAMYFCASTARGAHEQYFGPGTRLTVT.

A few counts support this clone. The V gene is TRBV29-1, the J gene TRBJ1-2; TRBD1 agrees at 7 bases. This CDR3 comprises 11 residues. Germline V CDR1 and CDR2: SQVTM, ANQGSEA. Germline trimming cut 7 bases from V and 8 bases from J; bases unmatched to any gene: 7. The DNA of the CDR3 is TGCAGCGGCGGGGACAGCTGGGGCTACACCTTC. Residues: CSGGDSWGYTF.

This clone appeared a few times. The rearrangement uses TRBV7-8 and TRBJ2-2; no definite D call. V lost 2 bases and J lost 1, with 5 bases in between. The CDR3 loop spans 14 amino acids. Per germline, CDR1 SGHVS and CDR2 FQNEAQ. DNA of the CDR3: TGTGCCAGCAGCTTAATGGGGAACACCGGGGAGCTGTTTTTT. This encodes CASSLMGNTGELFF.

This clone has more than one count but fewer than ten. This sequence joins TRBV28 and TRBJ2-7; 9 positions match TRBD1. J gave up 3 bases and V 2 bases, and 2 bases lay outside the gene matches. Germline CDR1 and CDR2: MDHEN and SYDVKM. This CDR3 has 14 residues. The CDR3 is CASSLGTGSYEQYF. Here the CDR3 DNA reads TGTGCCAGCAGTTTAGGGACAGGGAGCTACGAGCAGTACTTC.

This chain uses TRBV7-9 with TRBJ1-5, with a weak D call TRBD1 (5 bases). This CDR3 comprises 12 residues. From germline, CDR1 is SEHNR and CDR2 FQNEAQ (reference sequence). Trimming removed 8 bases from V and 9 bases from J, with 14 bases in between. CDR3 bases: TGTGCCAGCGGCCCTAGCGGGGGGCCCCAGCATTTT. Encoded protein: CASGPSGGPQHF.

The chain combines TRBV5-6 with TRBJ2-2; 10 nucleotides agree with TRBD1. The CDR3 extends over 15 amino acids. The ends lost 4 bases at V and 7 bases at J; junction bases unmatched: 7. Germline CDR1 is SGHDT and CDR2 is YYEEEE. CDR3 loop: CASSPSTGGLGELFF. The CDR3 bases are TGTGCCAGCAGCCCGTCGACAGGGGGCCTCGGGGAGCTGTTTTTT.

The J gene is TRBJ1-2, the V gene TRBV18; 7 bases agree with TRBD1. V trimming: 6 bases; J trimming: 4 bases; junction bases outside the gene matches: 8. The CDR3 loop spans 14 amino acids. Germline loops: CDR1 KGHSH, CDR2 LQKENI. CDR3 coding DNA: TGTGCCAGCTCCTCCCGACAGGGTGGCTATGGCTACACCTTC. Its protein is CASSSRQGGYGYTF.

J is TRBJ2-6 and V is TRBV27, with D hard to call. The CDR3 totals 15 residues. The ends were cut back, 0 bases at V and 1 base at J, with 4 bases in the middle. The V gene's germline CDR1 is MNHEY and CDR2 SMNVEV (reference sequence). CDR3 nucleotides: TGTGCCAGCAGTTTATCGAGGTCTGGGGCCAACGTCCTGACTTTC. Its translation: CASSLSRSGANVLTF. Full variable domain (rest looked up from reference TRBV27 and TRBJ2-6): EAQVTQNPRYLITVTGKKLTVTCSQNMNHEYMSWYRQDPGLGLRQIYYSMNVEVTDKGDVPEGYKVSRKEKRNFPLILESPSPNQTSLYFCASSLSRSGANVLTFGAGSRLTVL.

In its sample, this clone was seen once. The chain links TRBV5-6 to TRBJ2-7; D is undetermined. The length of the CDR3 is 14 residues. Trimming removed 1 base from V and 0 bases from J, with 8 bases in between. The germline V gene encodes CDR1 SGHDT and CDR2 YYEEEE. The CDR3 here is CASSLISTSYEQYF. DNA for the CDR3: TGTGCCAGCAGCTTGATCTCTACCTCCTACGAGCAGTACTTC.

The chain recombines TRBV18 with TRBJ1-4; TRBD1 agrees at 8 bases. Trimming cost V 4 bases and J 8 bases; bases outside gene matches: 9. Germline-derived CDR1 and CDR2 are KGHSH and LQKENI. The CDR3 consists of 15 residues. The CDR3 sequence: CASSRSMTGDEKLFF. The CDR3 nucleotides read TGTGCCAGCTCACGATCGATGACAGGGGACGAAAAACTGTTTTTT.

V usage is TRBV7-9 and J usage is TRBJ2-5; 12 positions match TRBD2. V was clipped by 2 bases and J by 9 bases; unmatched bases: 16. Germline V lookup: CDR1 SEHNR, CDR2 FQNEAQ (reference sequence). CDR3 length: 18 amino acids. The CDR3 protein is CASSLLQPTSGGPGAQYF. In DNA, the CDR3 is TGTGCCAGCAGCTTATTACAACCGACTAGCGGGGGCCCCGGAGCCCAGTACTTC.

A few counts support this clone. The rearrangement uses TRBV7-3 and TRBJ1-2; D call uncertain. Germline lookup yields CDR1 SGHTA and CDR2 FQGTGA. The germline V and J ends were trimmed by 5 bases and 4 bases, with 5 bases remaining between them. This CDR3 region has 11 residues. The CDR3 here is CASSAGYGYTF. In nucleotides, the CDR3 is TGTGCCAGCAGCGCCGGCTATGGCTACACCTTC.

This clone was counted only a few times. This rearrangement joins TRBV7-9 to TRBJ1-5; D is unclear. Germline V gives CDR1 SEHNR, CDR2 FQNEAQ (reference sequence). The CDR3 has 13 amino acids. V dropped 4 bases and J dropped 7 bases, with 11 bases sitting between them. The CDR3 DNA reads as TGTGCCAGCAGCTACTCATGGGGACAGCCCCAGCATTTT. Residues: CASSYSWGQPQHF.

This clone was found a few times. This chain connects TRBV28 to TRBJ2-2; 10 bases map to TRBD1. The ends lost 5 bases at V and 4 bases at J; junction bases unmatched: 7. The CDR3 has 16 amino acids. Germline CDR1 and CDR2: MDHEN and SYDVKM. CDR3 protein: CASSPPGQGSTGELFF. CDR3 in DNA: TGTGCCAGCAGTCCCCCGGGACAGGGGAGCACCGGGGAGCTGTTTTTT.

This clone came up a few times. The rearrangement joins TRBV7-9 to TRBJ1-2; D is undetermined. Trimming removed 5 bases from V and 5 bases from J, with 18 bases in between. This CDR3 region has 15 residues. CDR1 and CDR2 (germline): SEHNR, FQNEAQ (reference sequence). The CDR3 is CASSLRPDRGYGYTF. CDR3 sequence (DNA): TGTGCCAGCAGCCTACGGCCCGATCGTGGATATGGCTACACCTTC.